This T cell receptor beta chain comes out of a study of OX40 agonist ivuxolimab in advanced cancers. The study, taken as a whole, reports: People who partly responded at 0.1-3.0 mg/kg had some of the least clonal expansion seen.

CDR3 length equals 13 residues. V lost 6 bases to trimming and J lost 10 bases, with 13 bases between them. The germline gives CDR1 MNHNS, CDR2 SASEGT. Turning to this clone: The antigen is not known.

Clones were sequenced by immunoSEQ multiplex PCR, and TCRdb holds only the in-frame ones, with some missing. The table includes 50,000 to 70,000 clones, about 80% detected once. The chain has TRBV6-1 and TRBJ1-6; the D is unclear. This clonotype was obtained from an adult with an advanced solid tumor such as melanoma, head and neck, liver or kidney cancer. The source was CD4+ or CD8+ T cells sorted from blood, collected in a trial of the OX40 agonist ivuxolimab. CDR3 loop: CASRPDSRSPLHF. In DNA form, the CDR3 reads TGTGCCAGCAGGCCAGACTCGAGGTCACCCCTCCACTTT.